The rows below give T cell receptor beta chains drawn from one sample of a study of blood T cell repertoires in COVID-19. Generated by immunoSEQ multiplex PCR, the TCRdb table keeps only in-frame clones and is missing some. The repertoire holds approximately 30,000 clones, with 70% to 90% as singletons. Sequenced input: peripheral blood. The source of these receptors is a human donor in a cohort sampled during active COVID-19. The CDR3 runs from the conserved cysteine through the conserved F or W. D genes are given only for firm matches. Clone size is not always given. Where it is, it says once, few, many or a class for expanded clones.

TRBV6-5,TRBD1,NA,TRBJ2-7,CASSYRGLYEQYF,TGTGCCAGCAGTTACAGGGGGCTTTACGAGCAGTACTTC
TRBV7-8,TRBD2,NA,TRBJ2-1,CASSSETSDYNEQFF,TGTGCCAGCAGCTCCGAGACTAGCGACTACAATGAGCAGTTCTTC
TRBV29-1,TRBD1,NA,TRBJ1-2,CSVEETGNYGYTF,TGCAGCGTTGAAGAGACAGGGAACTATGGCTACACCTTC
TRBV4-3,NA,NA,TRBJ2-2,CASSQAQAATGELFF,TGCGCCAGCAGCCAAGCACAGGCGGCCACCGGGGAGCTGTTTTTT
TRBV5-1,TRBD1,NA,TRBJ1-1,CASRQGVRSPDLGPNTEAFF,TGCGCCAGCAGACAGGGGGTGAGGTCACCCGACCTGGGGCCGAACACTGAAGCTTTCTTT
TRBV2,NA,NA,TRBJ2-1,CASISSYNEQFF,TGTGCCAGCATTAGTTCTTACAATGAGCAGTTCTTC
TRBV11-2,NA,few,TRBJ2-4,CASSLAARGDIQYF,TGTGCCAGCAGCTTAGCGGCTCGCGGGGACATTCAGTACTTC
TRBV10-3,TRBD2,NA,TRBJ2-3,CAISATGTSGGDTQYF,TGTGCCATCAGTGCCACTGGGACTAGCGGGGGCGATACGCAGTATTTT
TRBV6-1,NA,NA,TRBJ2-7,CASSEGLYEQYF,TGTGCCAGCAGTGAAGGTCTGTACGAGCAGTACTTC
TRBV27,NA,NA,TRBJ1-2,CASSFGGFYGYTF,TGTGCCAGCAGTTTTGGGGGCTTCTATGGCTACACCTTC
TRBV27,TRBD2,NA,TRBJ2-1,CASTHQPIAGVVDNEQFF,TGTGCCAGCACCCACCAACCTATAGCGGGAGTAGTTGACAATGAGCAGTTCTTC